The clone carrying this T cell receptor (beta chain) was observed many times. The data derive from a study of T cells in Graves' hyperthyroidism and ophthalmopathy. This CDR3 has 11 residues. The V end was cut by 5 bases, the J end by 9 bases, with 8 bases between. Using RNA transcripts as the source, TCR beta CDR3 regions were amplified. The TCR CDR3 was amplified in a first-round RT-PCR using the HTBI primer set. TCRdb ran MiXCR on the multiplex PCR reads and lists one entry per CDR3 protein. This table has hundreds of thousands of distinct CDR3 sequences, approximately 15% appearing once. Diagnosis relied on clinical symptoms, serum thyroxine and TRAb, thyroid ultrasound and orbital computed tomography.

The clonotype originates from a woman in her twenties or thirties with Graves' hyperthyroidism. The chain couples TRBV12-3 or TRBV12-4 to TRBJ2-1; weak D call: TRBD2 (5 bases). Sequencing input: blood. The CDR3 reads CASSQRGEQFF. In nucleotides, the CDR3 is TGTGCCAGCAGTCAACGGGGTGAGCAGTTCTTC.